These 26 T cell receptor beta chains came from one sample sequenced in a study of lymphopenia after photon versus proton radiotherapy. Sequencing was performed with immunoSEQ multiplex PCR; in TCRdb, only in-frame clones are kept and a portion is missing. The data hold about 70,000 clones, with 87% observed a single time. The sequences come from peripheral blood, collected from a patient treated with proton-based radiotherapy. The receptors here all came from an elderly man with esophageal cancer.

The CDR3 loop reads CASRLDGWVDTQYF. The CDR3 DNA reads TGTGCCAGCCGACTGGACGGTTGGGTAGATACGCAGTATTTT. The chain links TRBV7-2 to TRBJ2-3; no definite D call. Between the trimmed V and J ends, which lost 8 bases and 5 bases, there was a span of 17 bases. Germline CDR1 SGHTA, CDR2 FQGNSA. The CDR3 runs to 14 residues.

This clone was observed a handful of times. V usage is TRBV19 and J usage is TRBJ1-5; D is uncertain. Germline CDR1 and CDR2: LNHDA and SQIVND (reference sequence). This CDR3 is 13 amino acids long. Trimming left V 2 bases short and J 7 bases short, with 9 bases between. Here the CDR3 reads CASSITTEQPQHF. The CDR3 nucleotides read TGTGCCAGTAGTATAACCACAGAGCAGCCCCAGCATTTT.

The chain is built from TRBV9 and TRBJ2-1, with 10 bases aligning to TRBD2. Germline V gives CDR1 SGDLS, CDR2 YYNGEE. V gave up 1 base and J gave up 8 bases; unmatched junction bases: 3. The CDR3 contains 14 residues. The CDR3 is CASSVLAGGHEQFF. The CDR3 region has the DNA TGTGCCAGCAGCGTATTAGCGGGGGGCCATGAGCAGTTCTTC.

This clone was seen a single time. The chain combines TRBV6-5 with TRBJ1-5; D is unresolved. Trimming left V 2 bases short and J 9 bases short, with 14 bases between. The germline gives CDR1 MNHEY, CDR2 SVGAGI. This CDR3 region has 14 residues. This CDR3 is CASSYRRLGWPQHF. The CDR3 DNA reads TGTGCCAGCAGTTACCGACGTTTGGGTTGGCCCCAGCATTTT.

This chain links TRBV27 with TRBJ2-1; D perhaps matches TRBD1 (5 bases). V lost 5 bases, J lost 3 bases, and 17 bases lay in between. CDR1 is MNHEY, CDR2 SMNVEV, per germline (reference sequence). The CDR3 has 16 amino acids. The CDR3 region has the DNA TGTGCCAGCAGTAAACCAGGGATACCTGACTACAATGAGCAGTTCTTC. It is translated as CASSKPGIPDYNEQFF.

The V and J genes are TRBV4-2 and TRBJ1-1; D is undetermined. This CDR3 is built from 15 residues. Trimming removed 0 bases from V and 3 bases from J, with 11 bases in between. Germline-derived CDR1 and CDR2 are LGHNA and YNFKEQ. CDR3 sequence reads: CASSQDSGFDTEAFF. In DNA, the CDR3 is TGTGCCAGCAGCCAAGATTCGGGCTTTGACACTGAAGCTTTCTTT.

Note on this clone: The sample holds other DNA sequences that translate to the same CDR3. The V gene is TRBV20-1, the J gene TRBJ1-2; D is ambiguous. CDR3 length: 11 residues. V lost 3 bases, J lost 2 bases, and 4 bases lay in between. Per the germline V gene, CDR1 is DFQATT and CDR2 is SNEGSKA (reference sequence). CDR3 nucleotide sequence: TGCAGTGCTAGCCCCAACTATGGCTACACCTTC. Its protein is CSASPNYGYTF.

This chain links TRBV19 with TRBJ1-2; a weak D match, TRBD1 (6 bases). CDR3 length: 13 amino acids. Germline CDR1 and CDR2: LNHDA and SQIVND (reference sequence). V gave up 3 bases and J gave up 6 bases, with 11 bases separating them. For the CDR3, the DNA is TGTGCCAGTAGTATCCTCAGGGGCGATGGCTACACCTTC. It encodes CASSILRGDGYTF.

This clone counts as medium-sized. The chain has TRBV4-1 and TRBJ2-7, with TRBD1 matching 7 bases. With V trimmed by 3 bases and J by 2 bases, 10 bases remained unmatched. Germline V gene data show CDR1 as MGHRA and CDR2 as YSYEKL. CDR3 size: 16 residues. The CDR3 sequence: CASSHDRDRGPYEQYF. As DNA, the CDR3 is TGCGCCAGCAGCCATGACCGGGACAGAGGTCCCTACGAGCAGTACTTC.

This chain uses TRBV5-6 with TRBJ2-2; the D is unclear. V lost 0 bases and J 2 bases, leaving 11 bases between the germline ends. The CDR3 consists of 16 residues. Germline V gene lookup returns CDR1 SGHDT and CDR2 YYEEEE. CDR3 residues: CASSLVSVRNTGELFF. CDR3 coding DNA: TGTGCCAGCAGCTTGGTGTCGGTTCGTAACACCGGGGAGCTGTTTTTT.

This clone has just a few counts. The identical CDR3 is also encoded by other nucleotide sequences in the sample. The CDR3 DNA reads as TGTGCCTGGAGTGGGGGGACCACTGAAGCTTTCTTT. Residues: CAWSGGTTEAFF. This chain uses TRBV30 with TRBJ1-1, with a weak D call TRBD1 (5 bases). Germline values: CDR1 GTSNPN, CDR2 SVGIG (reference sequence). The CDR3 spans 12 residues. V was pared by 1 base and J by 4 bases, with 7 bases between.

The V call is TRBV19, the J call TRBJ1-6; 7 bases are a match to TRBD1. The CDR3 extends over 13 amino acids. Germline V gene lookup returns CDR1 LNHDA and CDR2 SQIVND (reference sequence). Trimming removed 7 bases from V and 10 bases from J; junction bases left unmatched: 7. CDR3 loop: CASNHDRASPLHF. CDR3 bases: TGTGCCAGTAATCATGACAGGGCCTCACCCCTCCACTTT. Based on the CDR3 plus reference TRBV19 and TRBJ1-6, the full variable domain is DGGITQSPKYLFRKEGQNVTLSCEQNLNHDAMYWYRQDPGQGLRLIYYSQIVNDFQKGDIAEGYSVSREKKESFPLTVTSAQKNPTAFYLCASNHDRASPLHFGNGTRLTVT.

This sequence joins TRBV5-1 and TRBJ2-5; D is undetermined. The V gene's germline CDR1 is SGHRS and CDR2 YFSETQ. Trimming stripped 0 bases from V and 5 bases from J, with 8 bases between. CDR3 length equals 13 residues. DNA of the CDR3: TGCGCCAGCAGCTTGGGGGCAAGGGAGACCCAGTACTTC. Its protein is CASSLGARETQYF.

The CDR3 bases are TGTGCCAGCAGTGTTCAGGGTTTCAGCTATGGCTACACCTTC. The encoded protein is CASSVQGFSYGYTF. The chain joins TRBV25-1 to TRBJ1-2; a weak D match, TRBD1 (5 bases). V was clipped by 4 bases and J by 4 bases, with 13 bases between them. CDR3 size: 14 residues. The germline V gene encodes CDR1 MGHDK and CDR2 SYGVNS.

This clone appeared once. The J gene is TRBJ1-2, the V gene TRBV9; TRBD1 aligns across 9 bases. Unmatched junction bases numbered 7, after V lost 5 bases and J lost 8 bases. Germline loops: CDR1 SGDLS, CDR2 YYNGEE. The CDR3 spans 13 residues. The CDR3 DNA reads as TGTGCCAGCAGGACAACAGGGGGCGAAGGCTACACCTTC. It specifies CASRTTGGEGYTF. The whole variable domain, filled in from reference TRBV9 and TRBJ1-2, reads DSGVTQTPKHLITATGQRVTLRCSPRSGDLSVYWYQQSLDQGLQFLIQYYNGEERAKGNILERFSAQQFPDLHSELNLSSLELGDSALYFCASRTTGGEGYTFGSGTRLTVV.

The chain couples TRBV11-2 to TRBJ1-5; TRBD1 is a possible D gene (5 bases). The CDR3 has 13 residues. Trimming stripped 2 bases from V and 10 bases from J, with 12 bases between. The germline CDR1 and CDR2 sequences are SGHAT and FQNNGV. The CDR3 DNA is TGTGCCAGCAGCTTATTGAGGGGAGGCCCCCAGCATTTT. Its protein product is CASSLLRGGPQHF.

The chain recombines TRBV14 with TRBJ2-7, with unresolved D. V lost 4 bases, J lost 3 bases, and 10 bases lay in between. Germline-derived CDR1 and CDR2 are SGHDN and FVKESK. This CDR3 is 13 amino acids long. The CDR3 region has the DNA TGTGCCAGCAGCCCAAGACCGAGCTACGAGCAGTACTTC. This encodes CASSPRPSYEQYF.

In nucleotides, the CDR3 is TGTGCCAGTAGTTGGAGCAGGCTTACCTACGAGCAGTACTTC. It specifies CASSWSRLTYEQYF. V gene TRBV19 combines with J gene TRBJ2-7; no reliable D call. Between the trimmed V and J ends, which lost 5 bases and 2 bases, there was a span of 13 bases. CDR3 size: 14 residues. Germline values: CDR1 LNHDA, CDR2 SQIVND (reference sequence).

This clone was found once. The V call is TRBV9, the J call TRBJ2-3; D is possibly TRBD2 (6 bases). This CDR3 spans 15 amino acids. Looked up from germline, CDR1 is SGDLS and CDR2 is YYNGEE. The V end lost 5 bases, the J end lost 3 bases, and 16 bases lay between the germline ends. CDR3 nucleotides: TGTGCCAGCAGACCCCGACTAGACGCGACAGATACGCAGTATTTT. Its translation is CASRPRLDATDTQYF.

The chain combines TRBV6-5 with TRBJ1-2, with D unresolved. CDR3 length: 16 amino acids. Germline values: CDR1 MNHEY, CDR2 SVGAGI. Trimming removed 2 bases at V and 0 bases at J, with 13 bases between. This CDR3 is CASSYATGISNYGYTF. The CDR3, as DNA: TGTGCCAGCAGTTACGCGACGGGAATCTCTAACTATGGCTACACCTTC.

The count of this clone is one. CDR3 amino acids: CASSLTGQPTGELFF. The CDR3 bases are TGTGCCAGCAGCTTAACGGGCCAGCCCACCGGGGAGCTGTTTTTT. The chain employs TRBV7-9 and TRBJ2-2; D unresolved. Trimming cost V 2 bases and J 4 bases, with 11 bases left between them. CDR3 length: 15 residues. Germline loops: CDR1 SEHNR, CDR2 FQNEAQ (reference sequence).

The chain carries TRBV6-6 and TRBJ2-7; possible D gene TRBD2, 5 bases. CDR3 size: 13 residues. Between the trimmed V and J ends, which lost 9 bases and 0 bases, there was a span of 12 bases. The V gene's germline CDR1 is MNHNY and CDR2 SVGAGI (reference sequence). The CDR3 loop is CASGAGSSYEQYF. Here the CDR3 DNA reads TGTGCCAGTGGTGCGGGTAGCTCCTACGAGCAGTACTTC.

The chain recombines TRBV7-2 with TRBJ2-1, with 7 bases aligning to TRBD2. The CDR3 loop spans 15 amino acids. V gave up 4 bases and J gave up 9 bases; unmatched junction bases: 12. Germline V gives CDR1 SGHTA, CDR2 FQGNSA. The CDR3 protein is CASSSRGLLTTEQFF. The CDR3, as DNA: TGTGCCAGCAGCTCAAGGGGACTACTCACAACTGAGCAGTTCTTC.

CDR3 in DNA: TGTGCCTGGAGTGTACAAGTTACCTACGAGCAGTACTTC. Amino acid sequence: CAWSVQVTYEQYF. The J gene is TRBJ2-7, the V gene TRBV30, with D uncertain. Trimming pared 0 bases from V and 2 bases from J, leaving 8 bases between. Germline loops: CDR1 GTSNPN, CDR2 SVGIG (reference sequence). The CDR3 totals 13 residues. Looking up the rest from reference TRBV30 and TRBJ2-7 gives the full variable domain: SQTIHQWPATLVQPVGSPLSLECTVEGTSNPNLYWYRQAAGRGLQLLFYSVGIGQISSEVPQNLSASRPQDRQFILSSKKLLLSDSGFYLCAWSVQVTYEQYFGPGTRLTVT.

CDR3 sequence (DNA): TGTGCCAGCAGTTTCACAGGGAACAATCAGCCCCAGCATTTT. Its protein is CASSFTGNNQPQHF. The chain combines TRBV27 with TRBJ1-5; D perhaps matches TRBD1 (6 bases). Trimming pared 3 bases from V and 3 bases from J, leaving 9 bases between. CDR1 and CDR2 from the germline V gene are MNHEY and SMNVEV (reference sequence). The CDR3 loop spans 14 amino acids.

The rearrangement links TRBV2 to TRBJ2-1; 8 nucleotides match TRBD1. Germline CDR1 is SNHLY and CDR2 is FYNNEI. The CDR3 extends over 15 amino acids. V was clipped by 3 bases and J by 6 bases; unmatched bases: 7. CDR3 amino acids: CASSEGQGAGNEQFF. The DNA of the CDR3 is TGTGCCAGCAGTGAGGGTCAGGGGGCTGGCAATGAGCAGTTCTTC.